The 24 T cell receptor beta chains given below trace back to one sample, sequenced in a study of technical replicates of blood from four donors. Produced via immunoSEQ multiplex PCR; TCRdb's table is partial and in-frame only. The profile shows 10,000 to 12,000 clones, about 95% of them singletons. Sequenced material: PBMCs. The receptors originated from a human donor in good health.

J is TRBJ1-1 and V is TRBV30; 11 bases match TRBD1. The germline gives CDR1 GTSNPN, CDR2 SVGIG (reference sequence). This CDR3 is built from 15 residues. V dropped 2 bases and J dropped 7; count of bases not matched to a gene: 9. The CDR3 DNA is TGTGCCTGGAGTCCCATGGACAGGGGGCAGGGTGAAGCTTTCTTT. Amino acid sequence: CAWSPMDRGQGEAFF. Full variable domain (rest looked up from reference TRBV30 and TRBJ1-1): SQTIHQWPATLVQPVGSPLSLECTVEGTSNPNLYWYRQAAGRGLQLLFYSVGIGQISSEVPQNLSASRPQDRQFILSSKKLLLSDSGFYLCAWSPMDRGQGEAFFGQGTRLTVV.

The J gene is TRBJ2-2, the V gene TRBV28; possibly TRBD2 for D (6 bases). Trimming pared 7 bases from V and 1 base from J, leaving 16 bases between. This CDR3 comprises 16 residues. Germline loops: CDR1 MDHEN, CDR2 SYDVKM. The CDR3 DNA sequence: TGTGCCAGCACCTCCCCGGGAGAGCGGAACACCGGGGAGCTGTTTTTT. Translated, it gives CASTSPGERNTGELFF.

The chain links TRBV5-8 to TRBJ2-7; 9 nucleotides agree with TRBD2. The CDR3 loop spans 16 amino acids. Germline lookup yields CDR1 SGHTS and CDR2 YDEGEE. The V and J ends lost 0 bases and 3 bases, in that order; junction bases with no gene match: 7. Here the CDR3 reads CASSLGFVSGSYEQYF. CDR3 sequence (DNA): TGTGCCAGCAGCTTGGGGTTCGTTAGCGGGAGCTACGAGCAGTACTTC.

This chain uses TRBV7-2 with TRBJ1-1, with D maybe TRBD1 (5 bases). Germline values: CDR1 SGHTA, CDR2 FQGNSA. V was pared by 5 bases and J by 5 bases, with 15 bases between. CDR3 length: 14 amino acids. In DNA form, the CDR3 reads TGTGCCAGCAGCACCCCCGGGGGTGGGACTGAAGCTTTCTTT. The encoded protein is CASSTPGGGTEAFF.

The chain is built from TRBV6-6 and TRBJ1-2; TRBD1 matches 11 bases. Germline trimming cut 6 bases from V and 4 bases from J; bases unmatched to any gene: 4. The CDR3 has 14 amino acids. The germline V gene encodes CDR1 MNHNY and CDR2 SVGAGI (reference sequence). CDR3 loop: CASSGTGGVYGYTF. CDR3 DNA: TGTGCCAGCAGCGGGACAGGGGGAGTCTATGGCTACACCTTC.

This chain joins TRBV29-1 and TRBJ1-2, with D perhaps TRBD1 (6 bases). Trimming took 1 base from V and 8 from J, leaving 20 bases between them. Germline loops: CDR1 SQVTM, CDR2 ANQGSEA. This CDR3 region has 15 residues. The CDR3 DNA reads as TGCAGCGTTGAAGCTGGGGGCGCCCCAGGTTGGGGCTACACCTTC. Encoded protein: CSVEAGGAPGWGYTF.

In DNA, the CDR3 is TGTGCCAGCAGCGACCTCGGGACAGGGACGGGTATTCAGCCCCAGCATTTT. Amino acids: CASSDLGTGTGIQPQHF. The chain links TRBV2 to TRBJ1-5; 9 positions agree with TRBD1. The germline CDR1 and CDR2 sequences are SNHLY and FYNNEI. The CDR3 is made up of 17 amino acids. V gave up 6 bases and J gave up 6 bases; unmatched junction bases: 15.

V is TRBV28 and J is TRBJ1-3; TRBD1 matches at 7 bases. The CDR3 contains 16 residues. Per the germline V gene, CDR1 is MDHEN and CDR2 is SYDVKM. J lost 4 bases, V lost 4 bases, and 10 bases had no gene match. The CDR3, as DNA: TGTGCCAGCAGTTCGGGACAGCCACCCCGAGGAAACACCATATATTTT. This codes for CASSSGQPPRGNTIYF.

The chain has TRBV5-1 and TRBJ2-2; TRBD2 matches at 11 bases. V trimming: 3 bases; J trimming: 2 bases; junction bases outside the gene matches: 3. This CDR3 region has 16 residues. The germline CDR1 and CDR2 sequences are SGHRS and YFSETQ. CDR3 bases: TGCGCCAGCAGCTACGGGACTAGCGGAAACACCGGGGAGCTGTTTTTT. It translates to CASSYGTSGNTGELFF.

V and J are TRBV11-2 and TRBJ2-1, with 7 bases matching TRBD1. Trimming removed 5 bases from V and 3 bases from J; junction bases left unmatched: 7. Germline assignment: CDR1 SGHAT and CDR2 FQNNGV. This CDR3 comprises 15 residues. The CDR3 DNA reads as TGTGCCAGCAGCACGGGACAGTTATACTACAATGAGCAGTTCTTC. Its protein is CASSTGQLYYNEQFF.

The V and J genes are TRBV27 and TRBJ2-2, with TRBD2 matching 8 bases. The CDR3 runs 16 residues. The germline V gene encodes CDR1 MNHEY and CDR2 SMNVEV (reference sequence). Trimming took 3 bases from V and 5 from J; bases not matched to a gene: 8. The chain's CDR3 is CASSFLSGGGTGELFF. The CDR3 nucleotides read TGTGCCAGCAGTTTCTTATCGGGAGGGGGTACCGGGGAGCTGTTTTTT.

V and J are TRBV6-6 and TRBJ2-2, with no clear D. Trimming pared 8 bases from V and 5 bases from J, leaving 12 bases between. The CDR3 covers 13 residues. Germline loops: CDR1 MNHNY, CDR2 SVGAGI (reference sequence). CDR3 sequence: CASGQVLTGELFF. CDR3 nucleotides: TGTGCCAGCGGTCAGGTTTTAACCGGGGAGCTGTTTTTT.

The chain employs TRBV28 and TRBJ1-2; D not resolved. The CDR3 is made up of 13 amino acids. V lost 2 bases, J lost 2 bases, and 6 bases lay in between. Germline CDR1 is MDHEN and CDR2 is SYDVKM. The CDR3 reads CASSLRENYGYTF. DNA for the CDR3: TGTGCCAGCAGTTTACGGGAAAACTATGGCTACACCTTC.

This clone was picked up one time. The V gene is TRBV9, the J gene TRBJ1-1; 7 bases match TRBD1. This CDR3 is built from 14 residues. Germline V gene data show CDR1 as SGDLS and CDR2 as YYNGEE. The trim removed 5 bases at V and 1 base at J, leaving 5 bases unmatched. CDR3 amino acids: CASSKGAKNTEAFF. The CDR3 coding sequence is TGTGCCAGCAGTAAGGGGGCAAAGAACACTGAAGCTTTCTTT.

This clone is a singleton in its sample. The rearrangement uses TRBV4-1 and TRBJ2-7; the match to TRBD1 covers 8 bases. The CDR3 contains 15 residues. Germline CDR1 and CDR2: MGHRA and YSYEKL. V gave up 1 base and J gave up 3 bases; unmatched junction bases: 5. CDR3 nucleotides: TGCGCCAGCAGCCAAGCGGAGGACAGGGACTACGAGCAGTACTTC. It encodes CASSQAEDRDYEQYF.

The chain is built from TRBV4-1 and TRBJ2-7, with 8 nucleotides matching TRBD2. J gave up 2 bases and V 5 bases, and 8 bases lay outside the gene matches. Germline values: CDR1 MGHRA, CDR2 YSYEKL. CDR3 length: 15 residues. CDR3 sequence: CASSYGLAATYEQYF. The CDR3 nucleotides read TGCGCCAGCAGCTACGGACTAGCTGCCACCTACGAGCAGTACTTC.

The V gene is TRBV5-1, the J gene TRBJ1-2; TRBD1 might be the D (6 bases). Germline loops: CDR1 SGHRS, CDR2 YFSETQ. The V gene lost 0 bases and the J gene lost 0 bases, with 9 bases spanning the gap. The CDR3 spans 15 residues. Here the CDR3 DNA reads TGCGCCAGCAGCTTGGGGACAGAGACTAACTATGGCTACACCTTC. Amino acids: CASSLGTETNYGYTF.

This chain joins TRBV2 and TRBJ1-4; D is unclear. The germline gives CDR1 SNHLY, CDR2 FYNNEI. This CDR3 region has 14 residues. Between the trimmed V and J ends, which lost 3 bases and 5 bases, there was a span of 10 bases. The CDR3 loop is CASSDSGINEKLFF. Written as DNA, the CDR3 is TGTGCCAGCAGTGACTCGGGAATAAATGAAAAACTGTTTTTT.

The V call is TRBV27, the J call TRBJ2-1, with 10 bases identical to TRBD2. The CDR3 totals 18 residues. V shed 1 base and J 9 bases; nucleotides not matched to a gene: 15. Germline V gene sequence: CDR1 MNHEY, CDR2 SMNVEV (reference sequence). The CDR3 coding sequence is TGTGCCAGCAGTTTATTGGGTGCAGGAGCGGGAGGGCCTAGTGAGCAGTTCTTC. Amino acid sequence: CASSLLGAGAGGPSEQFF.

The chain uses TRBV18 and TRBJ1-2; 9 bases align to TRBD1. V dropped 3 bases and J dropped 8; count of bases not matched to a gene: 7. Germline values: CDR1 KGHSH, CDR2 LQKENI. The CDR3 runs to 14 residues. The CDR3, as DNA: TGTGCCAGCTCACCCGGGGACAGGGTTTCCGGCTACACCTTC. Translating it yields CASSPGDRVSGYTF.

In regard to this clone: A read error may produce the germline difference seen at one junction end. The J gene is TRBJ1-4, the V gene TRBV7-9, with unresolved D. The CDR3 loop spans 13 amino acids. Germline V lookup: CDR1 SEHNR, CDR2 FQNEAQ (reference sequence). The chain's CDR3 is CASSLAGNEKLFF. In DNA form, the CDR3 reads TGTGCCAGCAGCCTAGCGGGCAATGAAAAACTGTTTTTT.

The chain is built from TRBV5-4 and TRBJ2-5, with TRBD2 matching over 8 bases. Trimming took 1 base from V and 1 from J; bases not matched to a gene: 6. The germline V gene encodes CDR1 SGHNT and CDR2 YYREEE (reference sequence). The CDR3 loop spans 16 amino acids. This chain's CDR3 is CASSLSAGALQETQYF. In DNA form, the CDR3 reads TGTGCCAGCAGCTTGTCAGCGGGAGCCCTCCAAGAGACCCAGTACTTC.

This clone was seen once. V and J are TRBV29-1 and TRBJ1-1, with TRBD1 matching 9 bases. Germline CDR1 and CDR2: SQVTM and ANQGSEA. V lost 4 bases, J lost 0 bases, and 9 bases stayed unmatched. The CDR3 consists of 16 residues. The DNA for the CDR3 is TGCAGCGTTGTTAGGGGACAGGGTGTCATGAACACTGAAGCTTTCTTT. This sequence encodes CSVVRGQGVMNTEAFF.

The rearrangement links TRBV2 to TRBJ1-5; D remains ambiguous. CDR1 SNHLY and CDR2 FYNNEI come from the germline V gene. The CDR3 extends over 13 amino acids. Trimming cost V 7 bases and J 4 bases, with 11 bases left between them. CDR3 in amino acids: CASTPTTNQPQHF. For the CDR3, the DNA is TGTGCCAGCACTCCTACTACTAATCAGCCCCAGCATTTT.